A single sample is the source of the 10 T cell receptor beta chains below, sequenced in a study of blood T cell repertoires in COVID-19 (dated by TCRdb to 2018 to 2021). Library preparation used the immunoSEQ multiplex PCR assay. TCRdb's version of the immuneACCESS table is confined to in-frame rearrangements and falls short of the full clone set. An unresolved V gene accounts for under half of the shortfall where checked; the remainder is of unknown origin. This sample is represented by about 51,000 clones; around 83% of them were singletons. About 4.2% of the sample is taken by the ten largest. Sequencing used peripheral blood. All receptors come from an older man with active COVID-19.

The chain carries TRBV5-4 and TRBJ1-3; 12 positions match TRBD1. Germline V CDR1 and CDR2: SGHNT, YYREEE (reference sequence). The J segment lost 0 bases and the V segment lost 4 bases, leaving 11 bases of the junction unmatched. CDR3 length equals 19 residues. CDR3 loop: CASSQWGQGAMGSGNTIYF. The CDR3 DNA follows: TGTGCCAGCAGCCAGTGGGGACAGGGGGCAATGGGCTCTGGAAACACCATATATTTT.

V gene TRBV5-1 combines with J gene TRBJ2-7; 9 bases agree with TRBD2. V shed 8 bases, J shed 4 bases, and the junction held 10 bases outside the gene matches. The germline gives CDR1 SGHRS, CDR2 YFSETQ. The CDR3 is made up of 14 amino acids. The CDR3 bases are TGCGCCAGTAGCGAGGCGGGAGGGCCTTACGAGCAGTACTTC. Protein: CASSEAGGPYEQYF.

In this sample, this clone turned up a few times. This chain uses TRBV9 with TRBJ2-1; D gene unclear. The V gene's germline CDR1 is SGDLS and CDR2 YYNGEE. Between the trimmed V and J ends, which lost 0 bases and 5 bases, there was a span of 3 bases. The CDR3 has 12 residues. CDR3 residues: CASSVVNNEQFF. In nucleotides, the CDR3 is TGTGCCAGCAGCGTAGTCAACAATGAGCAGTTCTTC.

The gene calls are TRBV7-8 and TRBJ2-1; D might be TRBD2 (5 bases). The CDR3 is 16 residues long. Trimming took 1 base from V and 4 from J, leaving 14 bases between them. Germline lookup yields CDR1 SGHVS and CDR2 FQNEAQ. CDR3 sequence (DNA): TGTGCCAGCAGCTTAGTAGATCGAGGGCGGTACAATGAGCAGTTCTTC. Amino acid sequence: CASSLVDRGRYNEQFF.

The rearrangement links TRBV5-8 to TRBJ2-1, with D possibly matching TRBD2 (6 bases). The V end was cut by 2 bases, the J end by 2 bases, with 11 bases between. The length of the CDR3 is 15 residues. Germline CDR1 reads SGHTS; CDR2 reads YDEGEE. CDR3 region: CASSLGGVPYNEQFF. DNA for the CDR3: TGTGCCAGCAGCTTAGGAGGGGTACCCTACAATGAGCAGTTCTTC.

V usage is TRBV7-2 and J usage is TRBJ2-3; D is possibly TRBD1 (6 bases). CDR1 SGHTA and CDR2 FQGNSA come from the germline V gene. CDR3 length equals 15 residues. With 4 bases removed from V and 0 bases from J, the gap between germline ends came to 11 bases. The CDR3 region is CASSSPGHSTDTQYF. Here the CDR3 DNA reads TGTGCCAGCAGCTCGCCGGGACACAGCACAGATACGCAGTATTTT. Based on the CDR3 plus reference TRBV7-2 and TRBJ2-3, the full variable domain is GAGVSQSPSNKVTEKGKDVELRCDPISGHTALYWYRQSLGQGLEFLIYFQGNSAPDKSGLPSDRFSAERTGGSVSTLTIQRTQQEDSAVYLCASSSPGHSTDTQYFGPGTRLTVL.

The chain recombines TRBV11-2 with TRBJ1-1; D is perhaps TRBD1 (5 bases). The CDR3 runs 15 residues. V gave up 4 bases and J gave up 5 bases, with 17 bases separating them. Per germline, CDR1 SGHAT and CDR2 FQNNGV. Here the CDR3 DNA reads TGTGCCAGCAGCTACCCCCTAAGGGGTGGGACTGAAGCTTTCTTT. It yields the protein CASSYPLRGGTEAFF.

The gene calls are TRBV4-3 and TRBJ1-3; D uncertain. The germline V gene has CDR1 LGHNA and CDR2 YSLEER. The CDR3 loop spans 14 amino acids. V lost 0 bases and J lost 4, with 7 bases in between. For the CDR3, the DNA is TGCGCCAGCAGCCAAGATACTCAAGGAAACACCATATATTTT. It specifies CASSQDTQGNTIYF.

DNA for the CDR3: TGTGCCAGCAAGGCTAGCGGGAGGAAATCCTACAATGAGCAGTTCTTC. Translating it yields CASKASGRKSYNEQFF. This rearrangement joins TRBV11-2 to TRBJ2-1, with 11 bases lining up with TRBD2. The germline V gene encodes CDR1 SGHAT and CDR2 FQNNGV. The CDR3 runs 16 residues. V shed 7 bases and J 1 base; nucleotides not matched to a gene: 6.

A word on this clone: Different DNA sequences within this sample yield the same CDR3. The genes are TRBV10-3 and TRBJ2-7, with 10 bases matching TRBD2. J was trimmed by 1 base and V by 3 bases; bases with no gene match: 6. The CDR3 consists of 16 residues. Germline assignment: CDR1 ENHRY and CDR2 SYGVKD. The CDR3 sequence is CAISEGLADLSYEQYF. The CDR3 DNA follows: TGTGCCATCAGTGAAGGACTAGCGGACCTGTCCTACGAGCAGTACTTC.